These 25 T cell receptor beta chains share one sample of origin, sequenced in a study of T cell responses to AZD1222 COVID-19 vaccine (dated by TCRdb to the early 2020s). The label giving this sample's time point can be read as: baseline before first vaccination. Preparation of the library involved the immunoSEQ multiplex PCR assay. Here the immuneACCESS table is served through TCRdb, limited to in-frame sequences with V and J called. Missing clones are a known gap in these copies; in checked studies unresolved V genes cover under half, and the rest lacks a known reason. Counted in this sample were approximately 260,000 clones; approximately 95% of them appeared once. The ten largest make up roughly 0.5% of the sample. The sequencing here drew on peripheral blood, taken on day 0 of AZD1222 vaccination. Every receptor here comes from an adult in good health.

The chain has TRBV5-1 and TRBJ1-5; D is ambiguous. The CDR3 is 14 residues long. The V gene lost 4 bases and the J gene lost 1 base, with 9 bases spanning the gap. From germline, CDR1 is SGHRS and CDR2 YFSETQ. CDR3: CASSPDMSNQPQHF. The CDR3 DNA reads TGCGCCAGCAGCCCTGACATGAGCAATCAGCCCCAGCATTTT.

The V call is TRBV5-4, the J call TRBJ2-4; 11 bases line up with TRBD1. CDR3 length: 16 amino acids. V lost 0 bases and J lost 6; bases outside the gene matches: 5. Germline-derived CDR1 and CDR2 are SGHNT and YYREEE (reference sequence). CDR3 in amino acids: CASSLGGTGGLNIQYF. CDR3 nucleotides: TGTGCCAGCAGCTTGGGCGGGACAGGGGGATTAAACATTCAGTACTTC.

The DNA of the CDR3 is TGTGCCAGCAGCCAAGGGGAGAGGGGGCGCGAGAACTATGGCTACACCTTC. It encodes CASSQGERGRENYGYTF. V is TRBV4-2 and J is TRBJ1-2, with TRBD1 matching over 7 bases. V lost 1 base, J lost 2 bases, and 10 bases stayed unmatched. Germline-derived CDR1 and CDR2 are LGHNA and YNFKEQ. This CDR3 is 17 amino acids long.

The chain is built from TRBV1 and TRBJ1-1. TRBV1 is noted as a pseudogene. CDR3 size: 10 residues. DNA of the CDR3: TGCACCCGTGTATGTCCTGAAGCTTTCTTT. Protein sequence: CTRVCPEAFF.

The chain joins TRBV28 to TRBJ1-2; TRBD1 agrees at 8 bases. V was clipped by 5 bases and J by 7 bases; unmatched bases: 21. The CDR3 is made up of 18 amino acids. Germline assignment: CDR1 MDHEN and CDR2 SYDVKM. In nucleotides, the CDR3 is TGTGCCAGCAGTCCCAGGGGACAGGCTATCACCAGGTTGGGTGGCTACACCTTC. Translation gives CASSPRGQAITRLGGYTF.

The CDR3 loop reads CASSRDLDEKLFF. The CDR3 bases are TGTGCCAGCAGCAGGGATTTAGACGAAAAACTGTTTTTT. The chain joins TRBV9 to TRBJ1-4; D not resolved. Germline V gene sequence: CDR1 SGDLS, CDR2 YYNGEE. This CDR3 comprises 13 residues. Trimming took 4 bases from V and 8 from J, leaving 12 bases between them.

J is TRBJ2-1 and V is TRBV2, with 9 bases lining up with TRBD1. The trim removed 7 bases at V and 7 bases at J, leaving 5 bases unmatched. The CDR3 is 13 residues long. Germline loops: CDR1 SNHLY, CDR2 FYNNEI. As DNA, the CDR3 is TGTGCCAGCATTCTGGACAGGGGTAATGAGCAGTTCTTC. The encoded protein is CASILDRGNEQFF.

This clone was detected only once. In DNA form, the CDR3 reads TGTGCCTGGAGTCCGGGACTAGGAGATGATACGCAGTATTTT. Amino acid sequence: CAWSPGLGDDTQYF. This chain uses TRBV30 with TRBJ2-3; 8 bases match TRBD2. V shed 2 bases and J 6 bases; nucleotides not matched to a gene: 7. The CDR3 is made up of 14 amino acids. Germline V gene sequence: CDR1 GTSNPN, CDR2 SVGIG (reference sequence).

This clone was recorded only once. The chain carries TRBV19 and TRBJ1-1; D unresolved. V lost 4 bases, J lost 1 base, and 19 bases lay in between. This CDR3 spans 17 amino acids. The germline gives CDR1 LNHDA, CDR2 SQIVND (reference sequence). The CDR3 loop reads CASSNLGPTPRNTEAFF. CDR3 coding DNA: TGTGCCAGTAGTAATCTCGGACCCACCCCTAGGAACACTGAAGCTTTCTTT. Using reference TRBV19 and TRBJ1-1 for the parts outside the CDR3, the full variable domain is DGGITQSPKYLFRKEGQNVTLSCEQNLNHDAMYWYRQDPGQGLRLIYYSQIVNDFQKGDIAEGYSVSREKKESFPLTVTSAQKNPTAFYLCASSNLGPTPRNTEAFFGQGTRLTVV.

The V and J genes are TRBV18 and TRBJ2-7; 8 bases are shared with TRBD1. The V and J ends lost 2 bases and 4 bases, in that order; junction bases with no gene match: 7. The CDR3 totals 15 residues. CDR1 KGHSH and CDR2 LQKENI come from the germline V gene. The CDR3 DNA reads TGTGCCAGCTCACCATCCAAACAGGGGGTGTACGAGCAGTACTTC. This codes for CASSPSKQGVYEQYF.

The chain is built from TRBV5-6 and TRBJ2-7, with 9 bases lining up with TRBD1. The germline V gene encodes CDR1 SGHDT and CDR2 YYEEEE. V gave up 3 bases and J gave up 7 bases; unmatched junction bases: 8. CDR3 size: 14 residues. The CDR3 reads CASSSPGQGKEQYF. Written as DNA, the CDR3 is TGTGCCAGCAGCTCACCGGGACAGGGTAAAGAGCAGTACTTC.

The chain has TRBV10-3 and TRBJ1-1; 9 bases map to TRBD1. Germline V gives CDR1 ENHRY, CDR2 SYGVKD. Trimming removed 2 bases from V and 4 bases from J; junction bases left unmatched: 5. There are 15 residues in the CDR3. The CDR3 DNA sequence: TGTGCCATCAGTGAGGAGGACAGGGGAGCCACTGAAGCTTTCTTT. Amino acid sequence: CAISEEDRGATEAFF.

This clone was recorded only once. The chain joins TRBV11-2 to TRBJ2-7; D not resolved. CDR3 length: 14 residues. Trimming cost V 5 bases and J 0 bases, with 11 bases left between them. The germline CDR1 and CDR2 sequences are SGHAT and FQNNGV. CDR3 loop: CASSEQQNSYEQYF. The CDR3 DNA sequence: TGTGCCAGCAGCGAACAGCAGAACTCCTACGAGCAGTACTTC.

V gene TRBV21-1 combines with J gene TRBJ2-7; the D call TRBD1 from the table was never checked on the DNA. TRBV21-1 is described as a pseudogene. The CDR3 contains 14 residues. In nucleotides, the CDR3 is TGTGCCAGCAGCAAAGCGGGCAGATCCTACGAGCAGTACTTC. Amino acid sequence: CASSKAGRSYEQYF.

Written as DNA, the CDR3 is TGTGCCAGCAGTGGGACTCCTGAGCAGTTCTTC. It yields the protein CASSGTPEQFF. This chain joins TRBV28 and TRBJ2-1; D possibly corresponds to TRBD2 (6 bases). Trimming stripped 5 bases from V and 9 bases from J, with 8 bases between. The CDR3 loop spans 11 amino acids. Germline lookup yields CDR1 MDHEN and CDR2 SYDVKM.

The rearrangement uses TRBV19 and TRBJ1-3; D unclear. V was trimmed by 6 bases and J by 0 bases, leaving 12 bases between them. CDR1 LNHDA and CDR2 SQIVND come from the germline V gene (reference sequence). The CDR3 is 15 amino acids. This chain's CDR3 is CASRSGSYSGNTIYF. CDR3 bases: TGTGCCAGTAGGTCTGGGAGCTACTCTGGAAACACCATATATTTT.

The V call is TRBV6-6, the J call TRBJ1-2; 7 nucleotides match TRBD1. Looked up from germline, CDR1 is MNHNY and CDR2 is SVGAGI (reference sequence). CDR3 length equals 14 residues. V shed 8 bases and J 4 bases; nucleotides not matched to a gene: 10. The CDR3 is CASYPGQRFYGYTF. The DNA of the CDR3 is TGTGCCAGCTATCCGGGACAGCGGTTCTATGGCTACACCTTC.

The chain has TRBV7-9 and TRBJ1-2; 7 nucleotides line up with TRBD1. There are 15 residues in the CDR3. Germline V gene sequence: CDR1 SEHNR, CDR2 FQNEAQ (reference sequence). V was clipped by 3 bases and J by 5 bases; unmatched bases: 9. The CDR3 sequence: CASSLTGHPRYGYTF. CDR3 bases: TGTGCCAGCAGCTTGACAGGGCACCCTCGATATGGCTACACCTTC.

The rearrangement links TRBV5-1 to TRBJ2-1, with D possibly being TRBD1 or TRBD2 (5 bases each). The CDR3 runs to 16 residues. V was trimmed by 1 base and J by 7 bases, leaving 18 bases between them. The V gene's germline CDR1 is SGHRS and CDR2 YFSETQ. This CDR3 reads CASSLSAGTGPNEQFF. The CDR3 DNA reads as TGCGCCAGCAGCTTGTCGGCCGGGACGGGTCCTAATGAGCAGTTCTTC.

The chain couples TRBV27 to TRBJ2-2, with D perhaps given as TRBD1 or TRBD2 (5 bases each). V was pared by 6 bases and J by 0 bases, with 14 bases between. The CDR3 is 16 amino acids. The V gene's germline CDR1 is MNHEY and CDR2 SMNVEV (reference sequence). The CDR3: CASSSPGPPNTGELFF. In DNA, the CDR3 is TGTGCCAGCAGCTCCCCGGGGCCTCCGAACACCGGGGAGCTGTTTTTT.

The chain joins TRBV18 to TRBJ2-1, with 13 bases fitting TRBD2. The CDR3 is 18 residues long. V lost 1 base to trimming and J lost 4 bases; unmatched junction nucleotides: 7. CDR1 KGHSH and CDR2 LQKENI come from the germline V gene. The CDR3 DNA is TGTGCCAGCTCACCACGTGCCGGGACTAGCGGGAATTACAATGAGCAGTTCTTC. Its translation is CASSPRAGTSGNYNEQFF.

This rearrangement joins TRBV25-1 to TRBJ2-1; D remains unclear. The germline V and J ends were trimmed by 0 bases and 9 bases, with 3 bases remaining between them. This CDR3 region has 11 residues. Germline V gives CDR1 MGHDK, CDR2 SYGVNS. CDR3 residues: CASSEYVEQFF. CDR3 nucleotide sequence: TGTGCCAGCAGTGAATATGTTGAGCAGTTCTTC.

This chain joins TRBV7-3 and TRBJ1-6; 11 nucleotides match TRBD1. The CDR3 covers 14 residues. V shed 5 bases and J 9 bases; nucleotides not matched to a gene: 3. Germline V gives CDR1 SGHTA, CDR2 FQGTGA. The CDR3 loop reads CASSTGTGGSPLHF. For the CDR3, the DNA is TGTGCCAGCAGCACGGGGACAGGGGGTTCACCCCTCCACTTT.

This clone was picked up one time. The gene calls are TRBV20-1 and TRBJ1-5; 11 bases are a match to TRBD1. CDR3 length: 16 amino acids. Germline values: CDR1 DFQATT, CDR2 SNEGSKA (reference sequence). V shed 3 bases, J shed 4 bases, and the junction held 8 bases outside the gene matches. In DNA form, the CDR3 reads TGCAGTGCTAGTAGGGCCGGGACAGGGGGTAATCAGCCCCAGCATTTT. Amino acid sequence: CSASRAGTGGNQPQHF.

V is TRBV5-6 and J is TRBJ1-4; TRBD1 is a possible D gene (6 bases). Trimming stripped 3 bases from V and 8 bases from J, with 20 bases between. CDR3 size: 16 residues. CDR1 SGHDT and CDR2 YYEEEE come from the germline V gene. CDR3 residues: CASSSDVYRDGEKLFF. The CDR3 nucleotides read TGTGCCAGCAGCTCAGATGTGTACAGGGATGGGGAAAAACTGTTTTTT.